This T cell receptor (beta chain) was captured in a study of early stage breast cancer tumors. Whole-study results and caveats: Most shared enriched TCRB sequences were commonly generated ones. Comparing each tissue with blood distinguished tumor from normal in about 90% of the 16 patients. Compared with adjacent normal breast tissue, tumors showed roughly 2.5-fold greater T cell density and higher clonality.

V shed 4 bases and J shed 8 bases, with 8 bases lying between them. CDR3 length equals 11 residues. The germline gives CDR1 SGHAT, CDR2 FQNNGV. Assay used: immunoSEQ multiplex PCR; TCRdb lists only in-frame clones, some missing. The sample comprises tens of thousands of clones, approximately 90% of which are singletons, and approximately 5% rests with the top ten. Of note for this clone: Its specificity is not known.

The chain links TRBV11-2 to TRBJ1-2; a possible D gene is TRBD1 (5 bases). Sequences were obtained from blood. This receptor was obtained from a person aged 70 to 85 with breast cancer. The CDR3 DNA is TGTGCCAGCAGCTCAGGGATCGGCTACACCTTC. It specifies CASSSGIGYTF.